A selection of T cell receptor beta chains follows, all from one sample in a study of blood T cell repertoires in COVID-19. Profiled with immunoSEQ multiplex PCR; TCRdb holds only in-frame clones, not every one. In the table there are 90,000 to 150,000 clones, about 84% of which are singletons. Sequencing used peripheral blood. The receptors shown here come from a man in his sixties with acute or convalescent COVID-19. Both conserved end residues are part of each CDR3. Fields, in order: CDR3 DNA, CDR3 protein, J gene, clone size, D gene, V gene. The D gene is left open where the match is weak. Clone size, where shown, is once, few, many, or a class for clones that have expanded.

DNA: TGTGCCAGCAGCCCCCGCGGGGGGGAAGAGACCCAGTACTTC
CDR3: CASSPRGGEETQYF
J: TRBJ2-5
size: .
D: TRBD2
V: TRBV9

DNA: TGTGCCAGCGGACTTTCCCCAGATACGCAGTATTTT
CDR3: CASGLSPDTQYF
J: TRBJ2-3
size: .
D: .
V: TRBV7-3

DNA: TGTGCCAGTCAGGGGTACCAAGAGACCCAGTACTTC
CDR3: CASQGYQETQYF
J: TRBJ2-5
size: .
D: .
V: TRBV6-5

DNA: TGTGCCAGCGGGACAGTCTACGAGCAGTACTTC
CDR3: CASGTVYEQYF
J: TRBJ2-7
size: .
D: TRBD1
V: TRBV28

DNA: TGTGCCTGGTTACGATCCGGGACAGGGGAAAGTGGCACCGGGGAGCTGTTTTTT
CDR3: CAWLRSGTGESGTGELFF
J: TRBJ2-2
size: .
D: TRBD1
V: TRBV30

DNA: TGTGCCAGCAGCCTCCCCGGGAACACTGAAGCTTTCTTT
CDR3: CASSLPGNTEAFF
J: TRBJ1-1
size: .
D: .
V: TRBV7-8

DNA: TGTGCCAGCTCACCACCCCTAGCCCGGAGCTCCTACAATGAGCAGTTCTTC
CDR3: CASSPPLARSSYNEQFF
J: TRBJ2-1
size: .
D: .
V: TRBV18

DNA: TGTGCCAGCGGGCAGCCAAGTCAGCCCCAGCATTTT
CDR3: CASGQPSQPQHF
J: TRBJ1-5
size: .
D: .
V: TRBV6-5

DNA: TGTGCCTGGTCCTGGACAGGCGGCCCTGGCTACACCTTC
CDR3: CAWSWTGGPGYTF
J: TRBJ1-2
size: .
D: TRBD1
V: TRBV30

DNA: TGTGCCACCAGCCCCCCACTAGCGGGAGCGAGCGGTACGCAGTATTTT
CDR3: CATSPPLAGASGTQYF
J: TRBJ2-3
size: .
D: TRBD2
V: TRBV15

DNA: TGTGCCAGCAGCCAATTGACAGGGCATGGCTACACCTTC
CDR3: CASSQLTGHGYTF
J: TRBJ1-2
size: .
D: TRBD1
V: TRBV4-2

DNA: TGCGCCAGCAGCCAAGGCTTGACTAGCGGCGACTACGAGCAGTACTTC
CDR3: CASSQGLTSGDYEQYF
J: TRBJ2-7
size: .
D: TRBD2
V: TRBV4-3

DNA: TGTGCCAGCAGCCCCCAGCGCACTGAAGCTTTCTTT
CDR3: CASSPQRTEAFF
J: TRBJ1-1
size: .
D: .
V: TRBV11-2

DNA: TGTGCCACCAGCAGGGCTCCCGGGACAGGAGAGACCCAGTACTTC
CDR3: CATSRAPGTGETQYF
J: TRBJ2-5
size: .
D: TRBD1
V: TRBV15

DNA: TGTGCCAGCAGCAAAGCGCTTGGGACAGGGTCCTTCACAGATACGCAGTATTTT
CDR3: CASSKALGTGSFTDTQYF
J: TRBJ2-3
size: .
D: .
V: TRBV21-1

DNA: TGTGCCAGCAGGCTCGGGGGAAGAACTAATGAAAAACTGTTTTTT
CDR3: CASRLGGRTNEKLFF
J: TRBJ1-4
size: .
D: .
V: TRBV28

DNA: TGTGCCAGCAGCCTTAGGAGACTCGTTTTCTTT
CDR3: CASSLRRLVFF
J: TRBJ1-1
size: .
D: .
V: TRBV7-8

DNA: TGTGCCAGCAGTTACTCAACAGGGGATCCCTACGAGCAGTACTTC
CDR3: CASSYSTGDPYEQYF
J: TRBJ2-7
size: .
D: TRBD1
V: TRBV6-5

DNA: TGTGCCAGCAGTTTACGAGTAGCGGGAGGCTACGAGCAGTACTTC
CDR3: CASSLRVAGGYEQYF
J: TRBJ2-7
size: .
D: TRBD2
V: TRBV27

DNA: TGTGCCAGTAGGGGAGACCTCCGCACTGAAGCTTTCTTT
CDR3: CASRGDLRTEAFF
J: TRBJ1-1
size: .
D: .
V: TRBV19

DNA: TGCAGCGTCCTGCGGGGGCCCAACTACGAGCAGTACTTC
CDR3: CSVLRGPNYEQYF
J: TRBJ2-7
size: few
D: .
V: TRBV29-1

DNA: TGCGCCAGCAGCTTGGCCCCCGCGGCGGGATCGGTTGGCAATGAGCAGTTCTTC
CDR3: CASSLAPAAGSVGNEQFF
J: TRBJ2-1
size: few
D: .
V: TRBV5-1

DNA: TGTGCCAGCAGCCAAATGCCGACAGGGGCGGACGAGCAGTACTTC
CDR3: CASSQMPTGADEQYF
J: TRBJ2-7
size: .
D: TRBD1
V: TRBV3-1/TRBV3-2

DNA: TGTGCCAGCAGGAGGGGGGGGACAGGAGATCCTGGAAACACCATATATTTT
CDR3: CASRRGGTGDPGNTIYF
J: TRBJ1-3
size: .
D: TRBD1
V: TRBV2

DNA: TGCGCCAGCAGCTTGCAGGGGTACAATGAGCAGTTCTTC
CDR3: CASSLQGYNEQFF
J: TRBJ2-1
size: .
D: .
V: TRBV5-1

DNA: TGTGCCAGCAGCGTCGGGACTACTTACGCCGGGGAGCTGTTTTTT
CDR3: CASSVGTTYAGELFF
J: TRBJ2-2
size: .
D: TRBD2
V: TRBV9

DNA: TGCGCCAGCAGTGCTATCGGCAATCAGCCCCAGCATTTT
CDR3: CASSAIGNQPQHF
J: TRBJ1-5
size: .
D: .
V: TRBV10-1

DNA: TGTGCCAGCAGCCCCCAGACAGGGCCTAATGAAAAACTGTTTTTT
CDR3: CASSPQTGPNEKLFF
J: TRBJ1-4
size: .
D: TRBD1
V: TRBV7-8

DNA: TGCGCCAGCAGAAAACAGGGATCCGACACTGAAGCTTTCTTT
CDR3: CASRKQGSDTEAFF
J: TRBJ1-1
size: .
D: .
V: TRBV10-1

DNA: TGCGCCAGCTCCCGGACTAGCGGGAGAGTGAATGAGCAGTTCTTC
CDR3: CASSRTSGRVNEQFF
J: TRBJ2-1
size: .
D: TRBD2
V: TRBV5-1

DNA: TGCAGCGTTCTGGGAGATGGCTACACCTTC
CDR3: CSVLGDGYTF
J: TRBJ1-2
size: .
D: .
V: TRBV29-1

DNA: TGTGCCAGCAGTCCCGGGAAGGGATCGAACACTGAAGCTTTCTTT
CDR3: CASSPGKGSNTEAFF
J: TRBJ1-1
size: .
D: .
V: TRBV6-5

DNA: TGTGCCAGCAGTGGGGCCGGGACAGTAAACACTGAAGCTTTCTTT
CDR3: CASSGAGTVNTEAFF
J: TRBJ1-1
size: .
D: TRBD1
V: TRBV25-1

DNA: TGTGCCAGCAGCGTAGATGGTGGTCCGAACACATTTTCGGATTTAAGACTCGTAGATACGCAGTATTTT
CDR3: CASSVDGGPNTFSDLRLVDTQYF
J: TRBJ2-3
size: few
D: .
V: TRBV9

DNA: TGTGCCAGCAGATACCGGGGTTGGAACACCGGGGAGCTGTTTTTT
CDR3: CASRYRGWNTGELFF
J: TRBJ2-2
size: .
D: .
V: TRBV7-3

DNA: TGTGCCAGCAGTCGAATTAGCGGGAGGATTTCCCACGAGCAGTACTTC
CDR3: CASSRISGRISHEQYF
J: TRBJ2-7
size: few
D: TRBD2
V: TRBV6-6

DNA: TGCGCCAGCAGCCAACAACAGACAGGAGACAGGGGCGCGTCCTACGAGCAGTACTTC
CDR3: CASSQQQTGDRGASYEQYF
J: TRBJ2-7
size: .
D: TRBD1
V: TRBV4-1

DNA: TGTGCCACCAGCCTTGAAGGAGGGACCGAAGCTTTCTTT
CDR3: CATSLEGGTEAFF
J: TRBJ1-1
size: .
D: .
V: TRBV15

DNA: TGTGCCAGCAGCCAAGACGGTAGCGGACTTTACAATGAGCAGTTCTTC
CDR3: CASSQDGSGLYNEQFF
J: TRBJ2-1
size: .
D: .
V: TRBV3-1/TRBV3-2

DNA: TGTGCCAGCAGTTGGGGTGACAGCGATGAGCAGTTCTTC
CDR3: CASSWGDSDEQFF
J: TRBJ2-1
size: .
D: .
V: TRBV28

DNA: TGTGCCAGCAGTTCAAACGGACAGAGTTCTAGCACAGATACGCAGTATTTT
CDR3: CASSSNGQSSSTDTQYF
J: TRBJ2-3
size: .
D: .
V: TRBV28

DNA: TGTGCCAGCAGTCTCCGGGACAGGGTTAACAATGAGCAGTTCTTC
CDR3: CASSLRDRVNNEQFF
J: TRBJ2-1
size: .
D: TRBD1
V: TRBV27

DNA: TGTGCCAGCAGGCAGACAGGGTCCACTGAAGCTTTCTTT
CDR3: CASRQTGSTEAFF
J: TRBJ1-1
size: .
D: TRBD1
V: TRBV5-6

DNA: TGTGCCAGCTCACCATTGGGACTAGCGGCTAGAGTGGACACCGGGGAGCTGTTTTTT
CDR3: CASSPLGLAARVDTGELFF
J: TRBJ2-2
size: .
D: TRBD2
V: TRBV18

DNA: TGTGCCAGCAGCGTAGGCGGGAGCCCCGTTTTGAACACAGATACGCAGTATTTT
CDR3: CASSVGGSPVLNTDTQYF
J: TRBJ2-3
size: .
D: TRBD2
V: TRBV9

DNA: TGTGCCAGCAGCCAACCTCCTAGGGGACAGCACACCGGGGAGCTGTTTTTT
CDR3: CASSQPPRGQHTGELFF
J: TRBJ2-2
size: .
D: TRBD1
V: TRBV7-2

DNA: TGTGCCAGCAGGACAGATACATTCTCCTATGGCTACACCTTC
CDR3: CASRTDTFSYGYTF
J: TRBJ1-2
size: few
D: .
V: TRBV6-6

DNA: TGTGCCTGGACCGGGGACAGGGGTAACACCATATATTTT
CDR3: CAWTGDRGNTIYF
J: TRBJ1-3
size: .
D: TRBD1
V: TRBV30

DNA: TGTGCCAGCAGCCTAGCGGGAGGGCAGGATACGCAGTATTTT
CDR3: CASSLAGGQDTQYF
J: TRBJ2-3
size: few
D: TRBD2
V: TRBV6-5